This TCR beta chain was captured in a study of cytomegalovirus exposure and HLA in healthy donors. A note on this clone: Its antigen is currently unknown.

Vbeta (60) and Jbeta (13) primers were used in the PCR. In the study's own analysis: In a later analysis, some 80 million unique TCR beta chains included roughly 11 million shared by two or more donors. Data came from immunoSEQ multiplex PCR; TCRdb stores just in-frame clones and leaves some out. Clonal size and the V and J genes are those of that table, whereas D and trimming came from the DNA. Of about 110,000 clones in the sample, around 75% were seen once. The ends lost 5 bases at V and 4 bases at J; junction bases unmatched: 17. Germline-derived CDR1 and CDR2 are MNHEY and SMNVEV (reference sequence). CDR3 length: 17 amino acids. Study outcomes and limitations: The majority of CMV-associated TCR beta chains were reported as apparently HLA-restricted in a later analysis. In a later analysis, HLA-associated beta chains showed higher expansion and lower generation probabilities than comparable chains. After further analysis at a later stage, 16,951 TCR beta sequences were associated with HLA alleles at 0.05 false discovery rate.

This sequence originates from a man between 35 and 55 years old in good health and CMV-seronegative. The sample comprised PBMCs. The V call is TRBV27, the J call TRBJ2-7; TRBD1 matches 7 bases. In DNA form, the CDR3 reads TGTGCCAGCAGTCCTAGCCCCGGGGCAGGGGGTTCGTACGAGCAGTACTTC. This codes for CASSPSPGAGGSYEQYF.